This T cell receptor beta chain was recorded in a study of blood T cell repertoires in COVID-19. Sequenced by immunoSEQ multiplex PCR; TCRdb stores in-frame clones only, minus some. The top ten hold 3% to 4.5% of the sample, which has about 220,000 clones, under 90% seen once. Those enrolled, adults aged roughly 18 to 90 years, came from some 23 US areas. The sequencing sample was made of PBMCs or T cells enriched from blood (not recorded which). This clonotype originated in a woman between 40 and 55 years old who had been exposed to COVID-19.

The CDR3 DNA follows: TGTGCCAGCAGCTCCTGGGACAGGGGAGGCGGCTACACCTTC. This codes for CASSSWDRGGGYTF. The chain couples TRBV11-2 to TRBJ1-2, with 10 bases that match TRBD1. The J segment lost 8 bases and the V segment lost 4 bases, leaving 7 bases of the junction unmatched. Looked up from germline, CDR1 is SGHAT and CDR2 is FQNNGV. The CDR3 has 14 residues.